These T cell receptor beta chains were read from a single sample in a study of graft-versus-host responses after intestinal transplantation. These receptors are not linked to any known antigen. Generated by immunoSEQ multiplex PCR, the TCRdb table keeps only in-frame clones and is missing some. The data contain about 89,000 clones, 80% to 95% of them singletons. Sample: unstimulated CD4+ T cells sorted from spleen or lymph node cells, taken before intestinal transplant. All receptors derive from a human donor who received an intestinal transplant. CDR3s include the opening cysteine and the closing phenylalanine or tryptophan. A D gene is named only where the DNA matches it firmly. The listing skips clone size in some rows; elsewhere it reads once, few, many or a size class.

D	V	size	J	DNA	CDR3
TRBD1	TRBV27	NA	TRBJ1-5	TGTGCCAGCAGGAGGACAGGGGCTAATCAGCCCCAGCATTTT	CASRRTGANQPQHF
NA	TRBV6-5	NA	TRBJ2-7	TGTGCCAGCAGACAGCCCCCCTACGAGCAGTACTTC	CASRQPPYEQYF
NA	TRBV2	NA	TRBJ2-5	TGTGGGCAAAGGAGACAGAACGCCCAAGAGACCCAGTACTTC	CGQRRQNAQETQYF
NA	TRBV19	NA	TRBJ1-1	TGTGCCAGTAGTATCTACCCCCCCAGCCAGAACACTGAAGCTTTCTTT	CASSIYPPSQNTEAFF
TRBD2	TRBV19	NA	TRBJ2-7	TGTGCCAGTAGTATAGATCATACTAGCGGGAGTCACGACGAGCAGTACTTC	CASSIDHTSGSHDEQYF
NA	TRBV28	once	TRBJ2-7	TGTGCCAGCAGGTTCCAGGGCGGAACCTACGAGCAGTACTTC	CASRFQGGTYEQYF
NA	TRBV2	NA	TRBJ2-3	TGTGCCAGCAGTGAAGAAGGGGTCAGGAGGGGTGCAGATACGCAGTATTTT	CASSEEGVRRGADTQYF
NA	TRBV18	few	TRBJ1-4	TGTGCCAGTCGGGGCCCAACTAATGAAAAACTGTTTTTT	CASRGPTNEKLFF
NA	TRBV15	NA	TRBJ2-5	TGTGCCACCAGCAGAGATAGGGGAGAAGAGACCCAGTACTTC	CATSRDRGEETQYF
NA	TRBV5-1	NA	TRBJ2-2	TGCGCCAGCAGCCTCAACGCCGGGGAGCTGTTTTTT	CASSLNAGELFF
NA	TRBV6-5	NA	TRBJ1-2	TGTGCCAGCAGTTACTCTAGGGTCTTCTTGGGCTACACCTTC	CASSYSRVFLGYTF
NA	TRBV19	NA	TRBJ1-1	TGTGCCAGTAGTATAGATGGGGGCATGAACACTGAAGCTTTCTTT	CASSIDGGMNTEAFF
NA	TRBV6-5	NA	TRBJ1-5	TGTGCCAGCAGTTACGGATTCAGTCAGCCCCAGCATTTT	CASSYGFSQPQHF
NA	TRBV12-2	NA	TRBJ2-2	TGTGCAAGTCGCCGGGACAGGGATTTGGCCGGGGAGCTGTTTTTT	CASRRDRDLAGELFF
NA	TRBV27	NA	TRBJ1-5	TGTGCCAGCAGTTCAACCTACAGGGTGGGCAATCAGCCCCAGCATTTT	CASSSTYRVGNQPQHF
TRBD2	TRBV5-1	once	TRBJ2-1	TGCGCCAGCAGCTTGGTGCGGGAGGCGTACAATGAGCAGTTCTTC	CASSLVREAYNEQFF
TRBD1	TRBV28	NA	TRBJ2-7	TGTGCCAGCAGTTTAGGCGACAGGGTCTACGAGCAGTACTTC	CASSLGDRVYEQYF
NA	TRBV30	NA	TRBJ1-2	TGTGCCTGGAGTGTACCCCCTCCCGGCCCGATTGCTAACTATGGCTACACCTTC	CAWSVPPPGPIANYGYTF
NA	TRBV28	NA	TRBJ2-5	TGTGCCAGCAGCTTGGGTGGGAGTAGGGAGACCCAGTACTTC	CASSLGGSRETQYF
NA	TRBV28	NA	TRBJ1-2	TGTGCCAGCAGTAACAGCAACTATGGCTACACCTTC	CASSNSNYGYTF
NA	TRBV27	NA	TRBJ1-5	TGTGCCAGCAGTTTTTCAGGGGTGGATCAGCCCCAGCATTTT	CASSFSGVDQPQHF
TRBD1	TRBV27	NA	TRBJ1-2	TGTGCCAGCGGGAGACAGGGGAATTCGGATGGCTACACCTTC	CASGRQGNSDGYTF
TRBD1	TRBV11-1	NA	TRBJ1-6	TGTGCCAGCAGCTTCGACAGGGACTCGGGGTCACCCCTCCACTTT	CASSFDRDSGSPLHF
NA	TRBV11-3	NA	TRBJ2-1	TGTGCCAGCAGCTTAAACTTAGACGGCGAGCAGTTCTTC	CASSLNLDGEQFF
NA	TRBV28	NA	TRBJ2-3	TGTGCCAGCAGTCCCATGGGGACAGATACGCAGTATTTT	CASSPMGTDTQYF
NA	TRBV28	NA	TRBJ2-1	TGTGCCAGCAGCCGCCCTGGATTAGCGGCCTACAATGAGCAGTTCTTC	CASSRPGLAAYNEQFF
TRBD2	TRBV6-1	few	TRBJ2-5	TGTGCCAGCAGTGAATGGACTAGCGGACAAGAGACCCAGTACTTC	CASSEWTSGQETQYF
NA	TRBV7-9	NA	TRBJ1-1	TGTGCCAGCAGCTTAGATGGGACACCTAACACTGAAGCTTTCTTT	CASSLDGTPNTEAFF
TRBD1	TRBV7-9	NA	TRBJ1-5	TGTGCCAGCAGCTCTACCGGGACAGGGCTAAATCAGCCCCAGCATTTT	CASSSTGTGLNQPQHF
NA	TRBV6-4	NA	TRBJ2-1	TGTGCCAGCAGTGTAGGGAGTAGTCTGGATGAGCAGTTCTTC	CASSVGSSLDEQFF
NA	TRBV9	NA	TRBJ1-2	TGTGCCAGCAGCGGCCGGGACGGCTATGGCTACACCTTC	CASSGRDGYGYTF
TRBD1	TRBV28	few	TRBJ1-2	TGTGCCAGCAGCACCGGGACAGCCTATGGCTACACCTTC	CASSTGTAYGYTF
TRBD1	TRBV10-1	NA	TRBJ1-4	TGCGCCAGACCGGGACAGGGGTCTAATGAAAAACTGTTTTTT	CARPGQGSNEKLFF
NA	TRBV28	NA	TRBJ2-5	TGTGCCAGCAGACACTACAATACCCGGGCGGCGGAGACCCAGTACTTC	CASRHYNTRAAETQYF
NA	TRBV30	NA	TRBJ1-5	TGTGCCTGGAGCCTTGGTTTTAACGGGCTAGGGCAGCCCCAGCATTTT	CAWSLGFNGLGQPQHF
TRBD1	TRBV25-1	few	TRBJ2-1	TGTGCCAGCAGGAGCCAGGGGGATGAGCAGTTCTTC	CASRSQGDEQFF
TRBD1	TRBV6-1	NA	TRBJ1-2	TGTGCCAGCAGCGCTAGCGGGACAGGGGAACGGGGCTACACCTTC	CASSASGTGERGYTF
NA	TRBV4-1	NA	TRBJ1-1	TGCGCCAGCAGCCACCGCACCCGGATGAACACTGAAGCTTTCTTT	CASSHRTRMNTEAFF
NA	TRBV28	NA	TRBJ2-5	TGTGCCAGCAGCCGATGGTTAGGGTCCCAAGAGACCCAGTACTTC	CASSRWLGSQETQYF
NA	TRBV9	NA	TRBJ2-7	TGTGCCAGCAGCGTGGAGGGGGTGACCTACGAGCAGTACTTC	CASSVEGVTYEQYF
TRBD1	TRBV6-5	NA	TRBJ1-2	TGTGCCAGCACAGCAGACAGGGGGCTTTATGGCTACACCTTC	CASTADRGLYGYTF
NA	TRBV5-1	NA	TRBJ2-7	TGCGCCAGCAGCTGGGTTAGCTCCTACGAGCAGTACTTC	CASSWVSSYEQYF
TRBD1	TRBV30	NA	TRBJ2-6	TGTGCCTGGAGTCTGAGACAGGGGGTCACTGGGGCCAACGTCCTGACTTTC	CAWSLRQGVTGANVLTF
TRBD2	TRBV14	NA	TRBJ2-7	TGTGCCAGCAGCCACTTACGGACTAGCGGGAGGGCCTTTGGCGAGCAGTACTTC	CASSHLRTSGRAFGEQYF
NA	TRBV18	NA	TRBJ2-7	TGTGCCAGCTCACCACCTAAGGGACCGACCTACGAGCAGTACTTC	CASSPPKGPTYEQYF
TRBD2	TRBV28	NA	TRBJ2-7	TGTGCCAGCAGCTCCATATACCCACCCTGGACTAGCGGGAACGAGCAGTACTTC	CASSSIYPPWTSGNEQYF
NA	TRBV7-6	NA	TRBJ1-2	TGTGCCAGCAGCTTAGTACAGAACTATGGCTACACCTTC	CASSLVQNYGYTF
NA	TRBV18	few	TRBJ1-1	TGTGCCAGCTCACCACCGAAGGTCATGAACACTGAAGCTTTCTTT	CASSPPKVMNTEAFF
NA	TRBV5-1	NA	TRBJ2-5	TGCGCCAGCAGCTTGGCTTTAAGAGAGACCCAGTACTTC	CASSLALRETQYF
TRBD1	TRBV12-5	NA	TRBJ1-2	TGTGCTAGTGGTTTGGGACAGGGATATGGCTACACCTTC	CASGLGQGYGYTF
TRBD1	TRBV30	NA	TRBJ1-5	TGTGCCTGGACACAGGGGAACAATCAGCCCCAGCATTTT	CAWTQGNNQPQHF
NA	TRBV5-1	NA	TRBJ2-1	TGCGCCAGCAGCTTGGCAGGCAGGGGTGACCGCAATGAGCAGTTCTTC	CASSLAGRGDRNEQFF
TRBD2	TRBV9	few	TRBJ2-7	TGTGCCAGCAGCCAAAGCGGGAGTACTATCGAGCAGTACTTC	CASSQSGSTIEQYF
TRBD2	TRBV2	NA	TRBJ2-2	TGTGCCAGCAACCCGGGACTAGCGGGTTCCACCGGGGAGCTGTTTTTT	CASNPGLAGSTGELFF